This T cell receptor (beta chain) was recorded in a study of blood T cells in healthy people across ages. Study observations and caveats: CMV status of donors was not determined, possibly confounding expanded clonotype changes.

The CDR3 length is 16 residues. Germline loops: CDR1 MNHEY, CDR2 SVGEGT. V shed 8 bases and J 7 bases; nucleotides not matched to a gene: 11. Next came a second PCR, run for about 7 to 11 cycles, which used a sample-barcoded 5' primer along with a J-beta primer mix. TCRdb re-analysed the 5' RACE reads in MiXCR, keeping a single row per CDR3 protein. The sample lists 870,000 or so distinct CDR3 sequences, roughly 26% occurring once. Drawn from each donor were about 9 milliliters of peripheral blood. This clonotype was counted between two and nine times. The target antigen is unknown. The chain joins TRBV6-2 or TRBV6-3 to TRBJ1-6; 10 positions match TRBD1. Sequencing was carried out using blood. This receptor was taken from a woman aged 80 or older in good health. The CDR3 region has the DNA TGTGCCAGCGGCACCATCGACAGGGGGCAAAATTCACCCCTCCACTTT. It translates to CASGTIDRGQNSPLHF.